These 18 T cell receptor beta chains came from one sample sequenced in a study of T cell repertoires in cytomegalovirus infection (dated by TCRdb to between 2019 and 2020). Sequenced using an Illumina HiSeq 1500. The public reads were quality trimmed at Q25 with fastp and then assembled into clones with MiXCR by TCRdb, keeping productive beta chains. Each CDR3 protein gets just one entry, which takes the most common genes and DNA from the rows behind it. Across this sample there are around 77,000 distinct CDR3 sequences, with approximately 22% seen only once. Roughly two thirds of the sample comes from the top ten. The sample's treatment or condition, from its label and the paper: in vitro stimulation with specific CMV peptide epitopes to enrich CMV-specific T cells. What these receptors recognize is not known. Here the sequenced sample was CD8+ T cells from cultured PBMCs, taken from culture after CMV antigen stimulation. These receptors came from a human donor in good health (CMV status not recorded). Some clones in this sample may be carry-over from other donors' samples.

Only a few counts were recorded for this clonotype. The gene calls are TRBV7-9 and TRBJ2-1, with TRBD1 matching 9 bases. Germline CDR1 is SEHNR and CDR2 is FQNEAQ (reference sequence). With 4 bases clipped from V and 3 bases from J, the junction kept 7 bases outside the gene matches. This CDR3 has 16 residues. This chain's CDR3 is CASSYPQGAHYNEQFF. The CDR3 bases are TGTGCCAGCAGCTACCCACAGGGGGCACACTACAATGAGCAGTTCTTC.

V is TRBV19 and J is TRBJ1-2, with unresolved D. V lost 7 bases, J lost 10 bases, and 16 bases lay in between. The CDR3 loop spans 12 amino acids. Per the germline V gene, CDR1 is LNHDA and CDR2 is SQIVND (reference sequence). The CDR3 DNA follows: TGTGCCAGTAATACGGGTCCCGGGGACTACACCTTC. Its protein is CASNTGPGDYTF. The full variable domain, its missing parts supplied by reference TRBV19 and TRBJ1-2, is DGGITQSPKYLFRKEGQNVTLSCEQNLNHDAMYWYRQDPGQGLRLIYYSQIVNDFQKGDIAEGYSVSREKKESFPLTVTSAQKNPTAFYLCASNTGPGDYTFGSGTRLTVV.

This clonotype was seen a handful of times. The V and J genes are TRBV12-3 or TRBV12-4 and TRBJ1-3, with a tentative D call TRBD1 (5 bases). Deletions cut 3 bases from V and 7 bases from J, with 13 bases between. This CDR3 spans 14 amino acids. CDR3 protein: CASSFGALSNTIYF. The CDR3 DNA sequence: TGTGCCAGCAGTTTTGGGGCGTTGAGTAACACCATATATTTT.

This rearrangement joins TRBV2 to TRBJ1-1; D unresolved. The ends were cut back, 11 bases at V and 1 base at J, with 20 bases in the middle. Germline assignment: CDR1 SNHLY and CDR2 FYNNEI. The CDR3 length is 15 residues. CDR3 protein: CARPANIDSNTEAFF. The CDR3, as DNA: TGTGCCCGACCAGCTAACATAGACTCGAACACTGAAGCTTTCTTT. The full variable domain, with the rest looked up from reference TRBV2 and TRBJ1-1, is EPEVTQTPSHQVTQMGQEVILRCVPISNHLYFYWYRQILGQKVEFLVSFYNNEISEKSEIFDDQFSVERPDGSNFTLKIRSTKLEDSAMYFCARPANIDSNTEAFFGQGTRLTVV.

This chain joins TRBV12-3 or TRBV12-4 and TRBJ2-5; possibly TRBD1 or TRBD2 for D (6 bases each). V lost 3 bases and J 5 bases, leaving 10 bases between the germline ends. The CDR3 is made up of 13 amino acids. CDR3 amino acids: CASSFGGWETQYF. In DNA, the CDR3 is TGTGCCAGCAGTTTCGGGGGCTGGGAGACCCAGTACTTC.

V is TRBV7-9 and J is TRBJ1-2; D remains ambiguous. Trimming took off 4 bases at V and 6 bases at J, with 18 bases between the two ends. Germline values: CDR1 SEHNR, CDR2 FQNEAQ (reference sequence). The CDR3 loop spans 15 amino acids. CDR3 sequence: CASSSRDFKVHGYTF. DNA for the CDR3: TGTGCCAGCAGCTCCCGGGATTTTAAAGTCCATGGCTACACCTTC.

The CDR3 coding sequence is TGTGCCAGCAGTGAAAGTTGGGATAGCAATCAGCCCCAGCATTTT. As protein: CASSESWDSNQPQHF. The chain has TRBV6-1 and TRBJ1-5; D not certain. Germline V gives CDR1 MNHNS, CDR2 SASEGT. V was shortened by 2 bases and J by 0 bases, with 8 bases between the two germline ends. There are 15 residues in the CDR3.

This chain connects TRBV6-2 or TRBV6-3 to TRBJ1-6; 7 bases fit TRBD1. CDR1 and CDR2 from the germline V gene are MNHEY and SVGEGT. This CDR3 region has 14 residues. The V segment lost 10 bases and the J segment 4 bases; nucleotides outside the gene matches: 7. This CDR3 reads CATHPGQYNSPLHF. CDR3 bases: TGTGCCACGCATCCGGGACAGTATAATTCACCCCTCCACTTT.

The CDR3 DNA is TGTGCCAGCAGCTTAGAAGGGACTAGTATTGAGCAGTTCTTC. It yields the protein CASSLEGTSIEQFF. The chain has TRBV7-9 and TRBJ2-1, with 8 bases fitting TRBD2. The CDR3 has 14 amino acids. Germline loops: CDR1 SEHNR, CDR2 FQNEAQ (reference sequence). J lost 9 bases, V lost 1 base, and 5 bases had no gene match. Drawing the rest from reference TRBV7-9 and TRBJ2-1, the complete variable domain is DTGVSQNPRHKITKRGQNVTFRCDPISEHNRLYWYRQTLGQGPEFLTYFQNEAQLEKSRLLSDRFSAERPKGSFSTLEIQRTEQGDSAMYLCASSLEGTSIEQFFGPGTRLTVL.

In this sample, this clonotype turned up a few times. This chain uses TRBV6-2 or TRBV6-3 with TRBJ2-7, with D maybe TRBD1 (6 bases). The V gene lost 4 bases and the J gene lost 5 bases, with 15 bases spanning the gap. CDR3 length: 14 amino acids. CDR1 and CDR2 from the germline V gene are MNHEY and SVGEGT. Written as DNA, the CDR3 is TGTGCCAGCAGTTCCCAGGGGAGCGGCGACGAGCAGTACTTC. As protein: CASSSQGSGDEQYF.

This chain joins TRBV10-3 and TRBJ2-3; TRBD2 agrees at 11 bases. Trimming removed 6 bases from V and 2 bases from J; junction bases left unmatched: 7. Germline V gives CDR1 ENHRY, CDR2 SYGVKD. This CDR3 is 16 amino acids long. The CDR3, as DNA: TGTGCCATCAGCCCGACTAGCGGGGTGAACACAGATACGCAGTATTTT. Translated: CAISPTSGVNTDTQYF.

This clonotype has at least ten counts. The rearrangement links TRBV11-2 to TRBJ2-7; 8 nucleotides align to TRBD2. Germline V gene lookup returns CDR1 SGHAT and CDR2 FQNNGV. This CDR3 spans 15 amino acids. The V and J ends lost 5 bases and 3 bases, in that order; junction bases with no gene match: 9. In DNA form, the CDR3 reads TGTGCCAGCAGCCCTGGGCTTAGCGGGGTCTACGAGCAGTACTTC. Residues: CASSPGLSGVYEQYF.

V is TRBV4-1 and J is TRBJ2-3; TRBD1 might be the D (5 bases). The CDR3 is made up of 16 amino acids. Trimming took 3 bases from V and 0 from J, leaving 13 bases between them. The germline V gene encodes CDR1 MGHRA and CDR2 YSYEKL. The CDR3 nucleotides are TGCGCCAGCAGCCAGCCGACAGCGCCTAGCACAGATACGCAGTATTTT. This translates into CASSQPTAPSTDTQYF.

The J gene is TRBJ2-1, the V gene TRBV7-9; unclear D gene. The CDR3 consists of 14 residues. The germline V gene has CDR1 SEHNR and CDR2 FQNEAQ (reference sequence). The V gene lost 0 bases and the J gene lost 9 bases, with 12 bases spanning the gap. CDR3 coding DNA: TGTGCCAGCAGCTTAGCCGAACCTCTAGGTGAGCAGTTCTTC. It translates to CASSLAEPLGEQFF.

V usage is TRBV7-2 and J usage is TRBJ1-2; the match to TRBD1 covers 7 bases. CDR1 and CDR2 from the germline V gene are SGHTA and FQGNSA. Trimming cost V 2 bases and J 3 bases; bases outside gene matches: 9. The CDR3 has 16 amino acids. The CDR3 DNA is TGTGCCAGCAGCTTACCCCGAGACAGGGTGGACTATGGCTACACCTTC. It encodes CASSLPRDRVDYGYTF.

This chain links TRBV4-3 with TRBJ2-6; the match to TRBD1 covers 11 bases. V dropped 7 bases and J dropped 2; count of bases not matched to a gene: 10. Germline V gene sequence: CDR1 LGHNA, CDR2 YSLEER. The CDR3 consists of 18 residues. The CDR3 spells CASTPGTGGTAGANVLTF. The CDR3 region has the DNA TGCGCCAGCACCCCCGGGACAGGGGGGACAGCTGGGGCCAACGTCCTGACTTTC.

The J gene is TRBJ1-2, the V gene TRBV6-8; TRBD1 matches at 9 bases. Looked up from germline, CDR1 is MNHGY and CDR2 is SAAAGT. Trimming removed 0 bases from V and 3 bases from J; junction bases left unmatched: 5. The CDR3 totals 16 residues. CDR3 sequence reads: CASSYSGQGIDYGYTF. In DNA form, the CDR3 reads TGTGCCAGCAGTTACTCCGGACAGGGGATCGACTATGGCTACACCTTC.

V usage is TRBV13 and J usage is TRBJ2-1; D is possibly TRBD1 or TRBD2 (5 bases each). The CDR3 totals 17 residues. Germline V lookup: CDR1 PRHDT, CDR2 FYEKMQ (reference sequence). V was shortened by 0 bases and J by 0 bases, with 12 bases between the two germline ends. CDR3 DNA: TGTGCCAGCAGCTTAGGCAGTTCAGGGAGCTCCTACAATGAGCAGTTCTTC. Protein product: CASSLGSSGSSYNEQFF.